The 23 T cell receptor beta chains in this list originate from one sample, sequenced in a study of cytomegalovirus exposure and HLA in healthy donors. The PCR had 60 Vbeta and 13 Jbeta primers. TCRdb keeps only in-frame clones here, not all; method: immunoSEQ multiplex PCR. This listing includes around 210,000 clones. The specimen was PBMCs. The receptors stem from a woman younger than 45 in good health and CMV-seropositive.

The genes are TRBV6-1 and TRBJ1-3; D not certain. Between the trimmed V and J ends, which lost 0 bases and 1 base, there was a span of 10 bases. CDR1 and CDR2 (germline): MNHNS, SASEGT. This CDR3 comprises 16 residues. The CDR3 loop is CASSEAIVRSGNTIYF. CDR3 DNA sequence: TGTGCCAGCAGTGAAGCGATCGTCAGATCTGGAAACACCATATATTTT.

This CDR3 is CASSLWARGSDEQFF. The CDR3 region has the DNA TGTGCCAGCAGCCTGTGGGCTAGAGGGTCAGATGAGCAGTTCTTC. The chain links TRBV9 to TRBJ2-1, with a possible D match to TRBD2 (5 bases). V lost 4 bases and J lost 8, with 19 bases in between. This CDR3 is built from 15 residues. In germline, CDR1 is SGDLS, CDR2 YYNGEE.

The rearrangement links TRBV30 to TRBJ2-7, with 11 positions matching TRBD2. The germline V gene has CDR1 GTSNPN and CDR2 SVGIG (reference sequence). The CDR3 contains 14 residues. Trimming took 6 bases from V and 0 from J; bases not matched to a gene: 4. DNA for the CDR3: TGTGCCTGCGGGACTAGCGGCATCTCCTACGAGCAGTACTTC. Translating it yields CACGTSGISYEQYF.

V usage is TRBV14 and J usage is TRBJ2-7; D not certain. V was shortened by 1 base and J by 2 bases, with 9 bases between the two germline ends. CDR3 length: 14 residues. CDR1 SGHDN and CDR2 FVKESK come from the germline V gene. The DNA of the CDR3 is TGTGCCAGCAGCCAAGGATGGCGGACCTACGAGCAGTACTTC. It specifies CASSQGWRTYEQYF.

The gene calls are TRBV28 and TRBJ1-1, with D tentatively TRBD1 (6 bases). The germline CDR1 and CDR2 sequences are MDHEN and SYDVKM. The V gene lost 5 bases and the J gene lost 2 bases, with 15 bases spanning the gap. CDR3 length: 15 amino acids. CDR3 in amino acids: CASSPLAGANTEAFF. The DNA for the CDR3 is TGTGCCAGCAGTCCACTTGCAGGGGCCAACACTGAAGCTTTCTTT.

The rearrangement uses TRBV6-1 and TRBJ1-6; D may be TRBD1 (6 bases). Germline CDR1 is MNHNS and CDR2 is SASEGT. V shed 5 bases and J shed 14 bases, with 19 bases lying between them. This CDR3 is 14 amino acids long. This CDR3 is CASSLGHREEALHF. CDR3 sequence (DNA): TGTGCCAGCAGTTTGGGACATCGGGAGGAAGCCCTCCACTTT.

The CDR3 coding sequence is TGCGCCAGCAGCACGCGGGTACAGGGAGGGGATTATAATTCACCCCTCCACTTT. Encoded protein: CASSTRVQGGDYNSPLHF. J is TRBJ1-6 and V is TRBV5-1; tentatively, D is TRBD1 (6 bases). The germline V gene encodes CDR1 SGHRS and CDR2 YFSETQ. Trimming took 4 bases from V and 4 from J, leaving 21 bases between them. This CDR3 contains 18 residues.

V usage is TRBV7-2 and J usage is TRBJ1-1; D is unresolved. The germline gives CDR1 SGHTA, CDR2 FQGNSA. The CDR3 covers 19 residues. Trimming removed 3 bases at V and 6 bases at J, with 29 bases between. CDR3 protein: CASSFASSHEVGRLPEAFF. CDR3 bases: TGTGCCAGCAGCTTTGCCAGCAGCCACGAGGTAGGGAGACTGCCTGAAGCTTTCTTT.

The chain recombines TRBV19 with TRBJ1-5, with TRBD1 matching over 7 bases. The germline V gene has CDR1 LNHDA and CDR2 SQIVND (reference sequence). The CDR3 totals 16 residues. Trimming took 5 bases from V and 0 from J; bases not matched to a gene: 7. In DNA, the CDR3 is TGTGCCAGTAGTTCATCGACAGGGTATAGCAATCAGCCCCAGCATTTT. Protein: CASSSSTGYSNQPQHF.

The V call is TRBV7-8, the J call TRBJ1-1; 8 nucleotides align to TRBD1. Unmatched junction bases numbered 7, after V lost 3 bases and J lost 1 base. CDR1 SGHVS and CDR2 FQNEAQ come from the germline V gene. This CDR3 is built from 16 residues. The CDR3 loop reads CASSFIRDRRNTEAFF. DNA for the CDR3: TGTGCCAGCAGCTTTATCCGGGACAGGAGGAACACTGAAGCTTTCTTT.

CDR3 DNA sequence: TGCGCCAGCAGCCAAGGCCGGCTAGCGGGGGGAATTGGGTCATCAGATACGCAGTATTTT. Protein: CASSQGRLAGGIGSSDTQYF. V usage is TRBV4-1 and J usage is TRBJ2-3; 11 nucleotides match TRBD2. Germline CDR1 MGHRA, CDR2 YSYEKL. V dropped 1 base and J dropped 4; count of bases not matched to a gene: 16. This CDR3 has 20 residues.

The chain is built from TRBV5-1 and TRBJ1-3, with 8 bases aligning to TRBD1. The CDR3 consists of 14 residues. The germline CDR1 and CDR2 sequences are SGHRS and YFSETQ. Germline trimming cut 4 bases from V and 4 bases from J; bases unmatched to any gene: 4. CDR3 amino acids: CASSPRDRGNTIYF. For the CDR3, the DNA is TGCGCCAGCAGCCCTCGGGACAGGGGAAACACCATATATTTT.

This sequence joins TRBV6-1 and TRBJ1-6; a possible D gene is TRBD1 (5 bases). Germline V CDR1 and CDR2: MNHNS, SASEGT. CDR3 size: 18 residues. Trimming took off 2 bases at V and 6 bases at J, with 20 bases between the two ends. Here the CDR3 reads CASSELGRVSYRNSPLHF. The DNA for the CDR3 is TGTGCCAGCAGTGAATTGGGCAGGGTATCTTACCGTAATTCACCCCTCCACTTT.

The chain joins TRBV11-2 to TRBJ1-3; possibly TRBD1 for D (5 bases). The CDR3 covers 20 residues. Trimming took off 0 bases at V and 0 bases at J, with 21 bases between the two ends. Per the germline V gene, CDR1 is SGHAT and CDR2 is FQNNGV. CDR3 amino acids: CASSLEMTAIRIYSGNTIYF. CDR3 nucleotide sequence: TGTGCCAGCAGCTTAGAAATGACAGCCATAAGGATTTACTCTGGAAACACCATATATTTT.

The chain couples TRBV7-9 to TRBJ1-5; 7 nucleotides match TRBD1. Germline CDR1 and CDR2: SEHNR and FQNEAQ (reference sequence). With 5 bases clipped from V and 1 base from J, the junction kept 2 bases outside the gene matches. There are 14 residues in the CDR3. The CDR3 nucleotides read TGTGCCAGCAGCCGACAGGGCAGCAATCAGCCCCAGCATTTT. It translates to CASSRQGSNQPQHF.

V and J are TRBV19 and TRBJ2-7, with unresolved D. The CDR3 loop spans 14 amino acids. Trimming shortened V by 3 bases and J by 3 bases, and 12 bases separated the two germline ends. Germline CDR1 is LNHDA and CDR2 is SQIVND (reference sequence). The CDR3 protein is CASSIGGGNYEQYF. Here the CDR3 DNA reads TGTGCCAGTAGTATCGGTGGCGGAAACTACGAGCAGTACTTC.

The chain recombines TRBV7-2 with TRBJ1-2; D not certain. V was cut by 2 bases and J by 4 bases, with 14 bases left in between. This CDR3 comprises 15 residues. Germline CDR1 is SGHTA and CDR2 is FQGNSA. The CDR3 reads CASSLSLTVPYGYTF. The CDR3 DNA is TGTGCCAGCAGCTTATCCCTCACAGTACCCTATGGCTACACCTTC. The variable domain in full, with the rest retrieved from reference TRBV7-2 and TRBJ1-2, is GAGVSQSPSNKVTEKGKDVELRCDPISGHTALYWYRQSLGQGLEFLIYFQGNSAPDKSGLPSDRFSAERTGGSVSTLTIQRTQQEDSAVYLCASSLSLTVPYGYTFGSGTRLTVV.

The rearrangement links TRBV4-1 to TRBJ2-1; possibly TRBD2 for D (8 bases). The CDR3 consists of 17 residues. V was shortened by 0 bases and J by 5 bases, with 17 bases between the two germline ends. Germline CDR1 MGHRA, CDR2 YSYEKL. The CDR3 sequence: CASSQDSGTEAHNEQFF. Written as DNA, the CDR3 is TGCGCCAGCAGCCAAGATAGCGGGACAGAGGCCCACAATGAGCAGTTCTTC.

The V and J genes are TRBV7-2 and TRBJ1-3; D call uncertain. Germline V CDR1 and CDR2: SGHTA, FQGNSA. The V and J ends lost 4 bases and 4 bases respectively, with 11 bases between them. This CDR3 comprises 14 residues. The chain's CDR3 is CASSSYGHGNTIYF. CDR3 in DNA: TGTGCCAGCAGCTCTTACGGTCACGGAAACACCATATATTTT.

Here the CDR3 reads CASSSSRRRTNEKLFF. The DNA for the CDR3 is TGTGCCAGCAGCTCATCACGACGGAGAACTAATGAAAAACTGTTTTTT. The chain joins TRBV7-8 to TRBJ1-4; no definite D call. The germline V gene encodes CDR1 SGHVS and CDR2 FQNEAQ. The germline V and J ends were trimmed by 4 bases and 1 base, with 13 bases remaining between them. This CDR3 has 16 residues. Supplemented by reference TRBV7-8 and TRBJ1-4, the full variable domain reads GAGVSQSPRYKVAKRGQDVALRCDPISGHVSLFWYQQALGQGPEFLTYFQNEAQLDKSGLPSDRFFAERPEGSVSTLKIQRTQQEDSAVYLCASSSSRRRTNEKLFFGSGTQLSVL.

The V gene is TRBV10-3, the J gene TRBJ2-1; the match to TRBD2 covers 7 bases. Trimming took 11 bases from V and 7 from J; bases not matched to a gene: 14. Per the germline V gene, CDR1 is ENHRY and CDR2 is SYGVKD. The CDR3 has 14 residues. CDR3 DNA: TGTGCCTCTAGGGGAGGGCACGAGGTAAATGAGCAGTTCTTC. Translated: CASRGGHEVNEQFF.

The chain's CDR3 is CASSFGEPSTDTQYF. CDR3 nucleotides: TGCGCCAGCAGCTTTGGGGAGCCGAGCACAGATACGCAGTATTTT. The chain combines TRBV5-1 with TRBJ2-3, with D possibly TRBD2 on 5 matching bases. Deletions cut 2 bases from V and 0 bases from J, with 10 bases between. CDR1 and CDR2 from the germline V gene are SGHRS and YFSETQ. CDR3 length equals 15 residues.

The CDR3 loop is CASMVEYAYEQYF. The CDR3 nucleotides read TGTGCCAGCATGGTGGAGTACGCCTACGAGCAGTACTTC. The rearrangement uses TRBV28 and TRBJ2-7; D is ambiguous. CDR1 is MDHEN and CDR2 is SYDVKM in the germline V gene. There are 13 residues in the CDR3. Trimming pared 7 bases from V and 2 bases from J, leaving 12 bases between.